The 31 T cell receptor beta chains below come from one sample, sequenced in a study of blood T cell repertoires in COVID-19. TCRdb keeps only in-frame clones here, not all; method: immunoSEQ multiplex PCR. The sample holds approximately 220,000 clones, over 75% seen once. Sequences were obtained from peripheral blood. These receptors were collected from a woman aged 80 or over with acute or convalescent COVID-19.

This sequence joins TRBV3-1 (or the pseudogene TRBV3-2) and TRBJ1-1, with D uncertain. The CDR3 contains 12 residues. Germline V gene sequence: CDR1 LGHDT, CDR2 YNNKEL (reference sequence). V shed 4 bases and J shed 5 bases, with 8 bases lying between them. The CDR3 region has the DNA TGTGCCAGCAGCCCCCGGGATACTGAAGCTTTCTTT. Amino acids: CASSPRDTEAFF.

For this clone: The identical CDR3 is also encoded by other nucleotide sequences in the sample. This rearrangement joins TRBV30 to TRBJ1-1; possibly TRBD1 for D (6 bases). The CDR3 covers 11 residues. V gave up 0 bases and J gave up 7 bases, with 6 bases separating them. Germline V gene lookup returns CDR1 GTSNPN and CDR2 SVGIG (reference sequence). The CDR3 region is CAWSVGGEAFF. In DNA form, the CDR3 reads TGTGCCTGGAGTGTAGGGGGTGAAGCTTTCTTT.

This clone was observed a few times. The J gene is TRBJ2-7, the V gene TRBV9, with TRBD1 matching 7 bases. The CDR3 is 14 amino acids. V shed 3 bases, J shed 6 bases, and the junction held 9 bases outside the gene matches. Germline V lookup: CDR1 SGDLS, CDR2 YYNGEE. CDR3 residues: CASSATGVLREQYF. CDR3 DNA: TGTGCCAGCAGCGCCACAGGGGTCTTACGCGAGCAGTACTTC.

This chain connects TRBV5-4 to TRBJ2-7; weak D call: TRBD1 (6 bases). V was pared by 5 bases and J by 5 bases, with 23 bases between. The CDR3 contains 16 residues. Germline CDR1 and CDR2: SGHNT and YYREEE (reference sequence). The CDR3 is CASRATGTFVGDEQYF. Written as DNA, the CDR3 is TGTGCCAGCAGGGCCACCGGGACATTTGTGGGGGACGAGCAGTACTTC.

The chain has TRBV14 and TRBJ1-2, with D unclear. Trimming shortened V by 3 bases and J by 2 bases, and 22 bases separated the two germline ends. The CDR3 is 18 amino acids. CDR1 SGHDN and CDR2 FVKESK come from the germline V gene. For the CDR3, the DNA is TGTGCCAGCAGCCATCCCTCTACTCCCGCCGGGATCAACTATGGCTACACCTTC. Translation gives CASSHPSTPAGINYGYTF.

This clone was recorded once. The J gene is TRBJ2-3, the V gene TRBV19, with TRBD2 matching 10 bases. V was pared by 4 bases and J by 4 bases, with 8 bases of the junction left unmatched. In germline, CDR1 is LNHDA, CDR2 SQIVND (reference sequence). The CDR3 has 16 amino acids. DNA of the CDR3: TGTGCCAGTAGTACCCCGACTAGCGGGTGGGCAGATACGCAGTATTTT. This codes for CASSTPTSGWADTQYF.

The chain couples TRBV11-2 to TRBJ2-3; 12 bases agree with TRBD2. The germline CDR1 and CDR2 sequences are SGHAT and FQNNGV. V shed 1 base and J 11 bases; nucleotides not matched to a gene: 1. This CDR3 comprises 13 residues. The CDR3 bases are TGTGCCAGCAGCTTAGGGACTAGCGGGGAGCAGTATTTT. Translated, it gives CASSLGTSGEQYF. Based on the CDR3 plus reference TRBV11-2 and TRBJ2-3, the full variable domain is EAGVAQSPRYKIIEKRQSVAFWCNPISGHATLYWYQQILGQGPKLLIQFQNNGVVDDSQLPKDRFSAERLKGVDSTLKIQPAKLEDSAVYLCASSLGTSGEQYFGPGTRLTVL.

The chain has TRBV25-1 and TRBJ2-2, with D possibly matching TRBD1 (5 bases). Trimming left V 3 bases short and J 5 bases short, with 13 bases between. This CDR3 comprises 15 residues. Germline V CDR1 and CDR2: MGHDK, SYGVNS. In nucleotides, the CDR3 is TGTGCCAGCAGTGATCCAGGGCTGATGACCGGGGAGCTGTTTTTT. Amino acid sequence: CASSDPGLMTGELFF. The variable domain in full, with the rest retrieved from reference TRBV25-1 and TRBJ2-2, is EADIYQTPRYLVIGTGKKITLECSQTMGHDKMYWYQQDPGMELHLIHYSYGVNSTEKGDLSSESTVSRIRTEHFPLTLESARPSHTSQYLCASSDPGLMTGELFFGEGSRLTVL.

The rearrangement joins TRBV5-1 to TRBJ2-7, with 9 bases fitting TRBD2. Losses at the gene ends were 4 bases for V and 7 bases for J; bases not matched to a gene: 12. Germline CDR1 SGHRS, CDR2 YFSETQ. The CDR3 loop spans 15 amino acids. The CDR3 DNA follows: TGCGCCAGCAGCCCTACTAGCGGGTCTGCCTTAGAGCAGTACTTC. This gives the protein CASSPTSGSALEQYF.

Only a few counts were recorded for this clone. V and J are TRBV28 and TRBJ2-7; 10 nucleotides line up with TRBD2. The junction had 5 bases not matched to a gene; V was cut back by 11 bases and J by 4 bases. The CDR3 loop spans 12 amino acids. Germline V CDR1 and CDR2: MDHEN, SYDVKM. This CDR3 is CAGLAGVYEQYF. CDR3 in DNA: TGTGCCGGGCTAGCGGGAGTTTACGAGCAGTACTTC. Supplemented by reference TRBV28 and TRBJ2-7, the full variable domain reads DVKVTQSSRYLVKRTGEKVFLECVQDMDHENMFWYRQDPGLGLRLIYFSYDVKMKEKGDIPEGYSVSREKKERFSLILESASTNQTSMYLCAGLAGVYEQYFGPGTRLTVT.

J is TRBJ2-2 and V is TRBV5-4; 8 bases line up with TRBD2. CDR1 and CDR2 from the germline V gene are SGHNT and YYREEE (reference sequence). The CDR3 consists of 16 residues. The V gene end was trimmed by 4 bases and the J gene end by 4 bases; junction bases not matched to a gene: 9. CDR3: CASSVGAGGTTGELFF. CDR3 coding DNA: TGTGCCAGCAGCGTTGGGGCGGGAGGCACCACCGGGGAGCTGTTTTTT. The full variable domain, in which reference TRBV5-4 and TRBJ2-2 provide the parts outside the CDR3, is ETGVTQSPTHLIKTRGQQVTLRCSSQSGHNTVSWYQQALGQGPQFIFQYYREEENGRGNFPPRFSGLQFPNYSSELNVNALELDDSALYLCASSVGAGGTTGELFFGEGSRLTVL.

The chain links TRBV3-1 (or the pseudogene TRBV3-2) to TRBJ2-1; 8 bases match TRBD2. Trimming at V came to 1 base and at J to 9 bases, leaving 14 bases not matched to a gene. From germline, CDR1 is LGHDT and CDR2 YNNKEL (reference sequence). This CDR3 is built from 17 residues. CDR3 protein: CASSQARSGTRRPEQFF. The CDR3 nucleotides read TGTGCCAGCAGCCAAGCCCGCTCCGGGACTAGGAGGCCTGAGCAGTTCTTC.

The CDR3 loop reads CASSPAGIQPQHF. CDR3 nucleotides: TGTGCCAGCTCACCGGCGGGAATCCAGCCCCAGCATTTT. The chain combines TRBV18 with TRBJ1-5; D remains unclear. The V and J ends lost 3 bases and 7 bases respectively, with 10 bases between them. There are 13 residues in the CDR3. In germline, CDR1 is KGHSH, CDR2 LQKENI.

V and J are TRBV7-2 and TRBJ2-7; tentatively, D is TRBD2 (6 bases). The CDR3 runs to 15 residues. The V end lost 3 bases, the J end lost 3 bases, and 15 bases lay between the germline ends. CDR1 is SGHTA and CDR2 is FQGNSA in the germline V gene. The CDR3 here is CASSFDGSRSYEQYF. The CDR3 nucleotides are TGTGCCAGCAGCTTTGACGGGAGTAGGAGCTACGAGCAGTACTTC.

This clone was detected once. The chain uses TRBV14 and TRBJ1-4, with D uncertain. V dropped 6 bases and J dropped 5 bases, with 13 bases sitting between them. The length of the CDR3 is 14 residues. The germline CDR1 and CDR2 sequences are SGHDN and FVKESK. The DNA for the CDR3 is TGTGCCAGCAGGGCCGGTGCGACAAATGAAAAACTGTTTTTT. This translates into CASRAGATNEKLFF.

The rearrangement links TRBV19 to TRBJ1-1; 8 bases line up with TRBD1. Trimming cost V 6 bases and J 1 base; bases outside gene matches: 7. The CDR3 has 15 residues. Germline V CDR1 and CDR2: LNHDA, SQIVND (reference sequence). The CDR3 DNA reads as TGTGCCAGTAGCAACGGTGGACAGGGGAACACTGAAGCTTTCTTT. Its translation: CASSNGGQGNTEAFF. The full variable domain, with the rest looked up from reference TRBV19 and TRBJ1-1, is DGGITQSPKYLFRKEGQNVTLSCEQNLNHDAMYWYRQDPGQGLRLIYYSQIVNDFQKGDIAEGYSVSREKKESFPLTVTSAQKNPTAFYLCASSNGGQGNTEAFFGQGTRLTVV.

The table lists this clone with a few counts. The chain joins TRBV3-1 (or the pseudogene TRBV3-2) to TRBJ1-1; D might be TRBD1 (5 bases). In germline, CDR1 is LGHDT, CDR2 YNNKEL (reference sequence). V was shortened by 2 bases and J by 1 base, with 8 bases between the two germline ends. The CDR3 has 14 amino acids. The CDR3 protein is CASSQLTGNTEAFF. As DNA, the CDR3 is TGTGCCAGCAGCCAATTAACAGGGAACACTGAAGCTTTCTTT.

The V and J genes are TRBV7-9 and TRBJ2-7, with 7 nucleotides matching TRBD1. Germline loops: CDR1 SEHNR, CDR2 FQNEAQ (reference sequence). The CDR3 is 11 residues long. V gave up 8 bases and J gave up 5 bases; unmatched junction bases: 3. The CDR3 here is CASQGDHEQYF. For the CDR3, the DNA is TGTGCCAGCCAGGGGGACCACGAGCAGTACTTC.

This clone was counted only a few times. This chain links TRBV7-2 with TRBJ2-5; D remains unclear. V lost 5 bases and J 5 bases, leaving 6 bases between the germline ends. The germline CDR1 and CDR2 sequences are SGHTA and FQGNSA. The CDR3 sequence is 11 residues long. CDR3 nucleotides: TGTGCCAGCAGCGCGTGGGAGACCCAGTACTTC. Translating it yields CASSAWETQYF.

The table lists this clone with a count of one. The CDR3 DNA sequence: TGTGCCAGCAGCAAAGTGCCCATTTATTGGCCCACCACAGATACGCAGTATTTT. Translating gives CASSKVPIYWPTTDTQYF. The chain combines TRBV21-1 with TRBJ2-3; the DNA was not used to check the table's D call, TRBD1. TRBV21-1 is a documented pseudogene. The CDR3 runs 18 residues.

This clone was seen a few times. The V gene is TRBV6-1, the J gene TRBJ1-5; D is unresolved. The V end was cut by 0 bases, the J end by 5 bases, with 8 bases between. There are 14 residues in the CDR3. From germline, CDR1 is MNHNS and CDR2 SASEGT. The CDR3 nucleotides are TGTGCCAGCAGTGAAGCGGGCACAGATCAGCCCCAGCATTTT. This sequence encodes CASSEAGTDQPQHF.

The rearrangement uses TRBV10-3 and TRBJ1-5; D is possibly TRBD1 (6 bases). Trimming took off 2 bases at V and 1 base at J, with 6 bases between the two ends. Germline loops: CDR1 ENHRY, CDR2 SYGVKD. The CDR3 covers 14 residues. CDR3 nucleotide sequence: TGTGCCATCAGTGAGGGACAGAGCAATCAGCCCCAGCATTTT. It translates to CAISEGQSNQPQHF.

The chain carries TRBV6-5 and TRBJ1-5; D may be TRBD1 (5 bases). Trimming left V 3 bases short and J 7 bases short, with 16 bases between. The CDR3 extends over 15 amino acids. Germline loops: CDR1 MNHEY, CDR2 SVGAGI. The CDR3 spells CASSYPDSDGQPQHF. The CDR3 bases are TGTGCCAGCAGTTATCCTGACAGTGACGGGCAGCCCCAGCATTTT.

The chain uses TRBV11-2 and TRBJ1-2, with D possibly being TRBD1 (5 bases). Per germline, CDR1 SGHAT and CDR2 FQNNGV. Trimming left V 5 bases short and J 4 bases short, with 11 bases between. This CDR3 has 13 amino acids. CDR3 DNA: TGTGCCAGCAGCCAGAACAGGTTCTATGGCTACACCTTC. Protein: CASSQNRFYGYTF.

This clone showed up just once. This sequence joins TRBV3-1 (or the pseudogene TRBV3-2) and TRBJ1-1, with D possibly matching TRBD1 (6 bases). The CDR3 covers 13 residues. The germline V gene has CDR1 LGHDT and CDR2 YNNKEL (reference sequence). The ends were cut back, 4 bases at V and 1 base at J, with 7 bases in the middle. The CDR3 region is CASSPQGNTEAFF. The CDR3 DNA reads TGTGCCAGCAGCCCACAGGGGAACACTGAAGCTTTCTTT.

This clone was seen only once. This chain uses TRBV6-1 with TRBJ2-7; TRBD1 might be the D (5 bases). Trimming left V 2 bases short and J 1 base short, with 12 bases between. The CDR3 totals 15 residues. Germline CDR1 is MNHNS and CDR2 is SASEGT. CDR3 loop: CASSELVRVSYEQYF. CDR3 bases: TGTGCCAGCAGTGAATTGGTCAGGGTATCCTACGAGCAGTACTTC.

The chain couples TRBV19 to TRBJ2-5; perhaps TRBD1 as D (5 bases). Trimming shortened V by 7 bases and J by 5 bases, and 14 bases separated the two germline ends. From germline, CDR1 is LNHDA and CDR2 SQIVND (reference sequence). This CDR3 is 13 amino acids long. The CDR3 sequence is CASKGHYSETQYF. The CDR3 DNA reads TGTGCCAGTAAGGGGCATTACTCGGAGACCCAGTACTTC.

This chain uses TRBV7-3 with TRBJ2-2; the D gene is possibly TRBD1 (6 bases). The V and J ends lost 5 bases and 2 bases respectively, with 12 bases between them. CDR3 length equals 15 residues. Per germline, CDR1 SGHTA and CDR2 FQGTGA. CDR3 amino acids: CASSPGTTNTGELFF. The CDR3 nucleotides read TGTGCCAGCAGCCCCGGGACAACTAACACCGGGGAGCTGTTTTTT.

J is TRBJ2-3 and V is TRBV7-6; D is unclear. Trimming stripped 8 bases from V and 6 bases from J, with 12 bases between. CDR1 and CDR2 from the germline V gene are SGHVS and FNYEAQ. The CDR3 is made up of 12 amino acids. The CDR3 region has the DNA TGTGCCAGCGTCCCGCGGTGGGATACGCAGTATTTT. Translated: CASVPRWDTQYF.

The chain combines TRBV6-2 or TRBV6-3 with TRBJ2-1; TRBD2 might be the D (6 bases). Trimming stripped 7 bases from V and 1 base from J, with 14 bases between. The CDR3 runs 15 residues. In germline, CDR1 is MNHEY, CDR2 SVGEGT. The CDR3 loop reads CASTPRGWSYNEQFF. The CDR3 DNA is TGTGCCAGCACCCCTCGGGGGTGGTCCTACAATGAGCAGTTCTTC.

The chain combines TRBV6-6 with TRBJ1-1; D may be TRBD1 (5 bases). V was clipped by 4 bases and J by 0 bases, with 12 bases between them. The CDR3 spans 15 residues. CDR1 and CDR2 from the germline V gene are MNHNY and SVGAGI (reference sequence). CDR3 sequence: CASSSDRALNTEAFF. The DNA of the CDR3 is TGTGCCAGCAGTTCCGACAGAGCTTTGAACACTGAAGCTTTCTTT.